This TCR beta chain was recovered during a study of human T cells and chemical hapten exposure. Germline lookup yields CDR1 SNHLY and CDR2 FYNNEI. This CDR3 region has 12 residues. Trimming pared 6 bases from V and 8 bases from J, leaving 8 bases between. Of note for this clonotype: The antigen is not known.

Time point of the sample: patch test 1, 2 weeks after DPC sensitization. Treatment specified: therapeutic diphenylcyclopropenone sensitization with weekly scalp DPC. Study findings and constraints: Compared with pre-sensitization or healthy control sets, expanded TCRs clustered more.

The library put unique molecular identifiers onto individual cDNA molecules. Using its own MiXCR run on the RACE reads, TCRdb lists one record per CDR3 protein. The table lists around 120,000 distinct CDR3 sequences, roughly an eighth of them singletons, with approximately 0.92% in the top ten. The V gene is TRBV2, the J gene TRBJ1-6; D gene uncertain. The sequence came from a man between 18 and 35 years old with alopecia areata. Some clones in this sample may be carry-over from other donors' samples. The sample here was whole blood, taken in connection with sensitization to the hapten diphenylcyclopropenone (DPC). CDR3 protein: CASRRAYSPLHF. The CDR3, as DNA: TGTGCCAGCAGGAGGGCCTATTCACCCCTCCACTTT.